This section outlines one T cell receptor beta chain sequence together with its context. This specimen belongs to a study of blood T cell repertoires in COVID-19. Overall study context: There were acute and convalescent COVID-19 samples, and they came from the United States, Italy and Spain. Sources were T cells, B-cell-depleted T cells, or PBMCs; the material itself was cDNA or gDNA.

Original analysis: Scientists estimated how many nucleated cells there were by amplifying reference gene primers. Here immunoSEQ multiplex PCR was the method, and the copy in TCRdb shows in-frame clones only, minus some. The V and J calls and the clone size are those of that table, but D and trimming were determined from the DNA. Of about 120,000 clones in the sample, roughly four fifths are singletons; the top ten hold 9% to 13%. V dropped 0 bases and J dropped 0; count of bases not matched to a gene: 9. The CDR3 covers 18 residues. Germline V lookup: CDR1 SGHRS, CDR2 YFSETQ. This TCR was sampled from a human donor in a cohort sampled during active COVID-19. The chain combines TRBV5-1 with TRBJ2-7, with 10 bases lining up with TRBD2. Specimen: peripheral blood. For the CDR3, the DNA is TGCGCCAGCAGCTTGGGGGTAGCGGGGGGCCCAAGCTCCTACGAGCAGTACTTC. It translates to CASSLGVAGGPSSYEQYF.